This record concerns one TCR beta chain sequence. These data come from a study of blood T cell repertoires in COVID-19. Categorization into cohorts depended on clinical history that participants reported. Using immunoSEQ multiplex PCR, the repertoire was profiled, and TCRdb retains in-frame clones only, with some absent. The sample holds 180,000 or so clones; 89% are singletons and the top ten take under 3%. Trimming removed 6 bases at V and 2 bases at J, with 14 bases between. The CDR3 sequence is 14 residues long. Germline V CDR1 and CDR2: LNHNV, YYDKDF (reference sequence). The V and J genes are TRBV15 and TRBJ2-7, with no clear D. Sequenced: PBMCs or T cells enriched from blood (not recorded which). The clonotype was recovered from a woman between 40 and 55 years old with acute COVID-19. The CDR3 spells CATSGRLTPYEQYF. CDR3 in DNA: TGTGCCACCAGTGGTCGACTGACTCCCTACGAGCAGTACTTC.